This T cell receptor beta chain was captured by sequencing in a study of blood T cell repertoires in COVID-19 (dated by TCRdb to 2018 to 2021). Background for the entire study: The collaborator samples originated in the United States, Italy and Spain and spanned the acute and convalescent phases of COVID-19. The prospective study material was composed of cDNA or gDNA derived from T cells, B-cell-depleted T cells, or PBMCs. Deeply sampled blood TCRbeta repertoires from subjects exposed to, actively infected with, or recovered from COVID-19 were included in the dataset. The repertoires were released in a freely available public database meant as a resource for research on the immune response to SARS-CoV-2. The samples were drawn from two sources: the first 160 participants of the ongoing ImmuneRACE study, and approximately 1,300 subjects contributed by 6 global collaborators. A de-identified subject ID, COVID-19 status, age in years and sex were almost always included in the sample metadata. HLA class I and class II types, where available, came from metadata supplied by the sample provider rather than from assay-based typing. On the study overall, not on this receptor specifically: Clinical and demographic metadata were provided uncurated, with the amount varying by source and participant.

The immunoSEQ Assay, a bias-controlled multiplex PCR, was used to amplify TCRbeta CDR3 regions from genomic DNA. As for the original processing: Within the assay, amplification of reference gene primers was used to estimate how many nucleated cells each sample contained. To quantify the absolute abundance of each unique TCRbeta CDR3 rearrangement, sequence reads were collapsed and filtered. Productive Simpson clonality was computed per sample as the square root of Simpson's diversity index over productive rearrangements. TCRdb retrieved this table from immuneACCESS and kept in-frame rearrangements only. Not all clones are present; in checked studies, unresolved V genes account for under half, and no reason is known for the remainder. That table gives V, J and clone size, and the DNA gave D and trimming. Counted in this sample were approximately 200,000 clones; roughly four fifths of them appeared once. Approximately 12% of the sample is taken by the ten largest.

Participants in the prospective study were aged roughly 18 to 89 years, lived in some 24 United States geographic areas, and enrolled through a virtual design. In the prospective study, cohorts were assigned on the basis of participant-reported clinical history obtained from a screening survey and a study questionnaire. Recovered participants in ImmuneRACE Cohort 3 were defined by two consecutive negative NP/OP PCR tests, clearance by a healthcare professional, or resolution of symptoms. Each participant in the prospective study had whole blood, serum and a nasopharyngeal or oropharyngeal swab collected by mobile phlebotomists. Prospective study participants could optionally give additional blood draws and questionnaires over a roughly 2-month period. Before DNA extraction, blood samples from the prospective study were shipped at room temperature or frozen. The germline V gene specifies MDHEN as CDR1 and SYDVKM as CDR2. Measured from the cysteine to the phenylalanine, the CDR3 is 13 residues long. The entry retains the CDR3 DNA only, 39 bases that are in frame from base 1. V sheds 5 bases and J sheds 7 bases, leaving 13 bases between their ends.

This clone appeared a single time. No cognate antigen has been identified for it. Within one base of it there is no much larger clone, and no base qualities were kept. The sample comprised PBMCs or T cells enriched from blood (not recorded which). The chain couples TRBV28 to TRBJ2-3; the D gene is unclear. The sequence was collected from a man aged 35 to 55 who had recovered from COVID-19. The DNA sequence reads TGTGCCAGCAGTATCCCACGAGGATATACGCAGTATTTT. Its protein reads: CASSIPRGYTQYF.